The rows below give T cell receptor beta chains drawn from one sample of a study of blood T cell repertoires in COVID-19. Profiled with immunoSEQ multiplex PCR; TCRdb holds only in-frame clones, not every one. The sample yields approximately 110,000 clones, 85% to 90% seen once. Source material: peripheral blood. The receptor set was obtained from a woman aged 50 to 60 with acute or convalescent COVID-19. Each CDR3 is given with its conserved first and last residue. The order of the fields is clone size, V gene, J gene, D gene, CDR3 DNA, CDR3 protein. D genes are given only for firm matches. The size field is filled for only some rows; it gives once, few, many or a size class.

size: .; V: TRBV10-1; J: TRBJ2-7; D: TRBD1; DNA: TGCGCCAGCAGTGAGTCTATTCACCCGGGACAGGGGTTGAACGAGCAGTACTTC; CDR3: CASSESIHPGQGLNEQYF
size: .; V: TRBV10-3; J: TRBJ2-2; D: TRBD1; DNA: TGTGCCATCAGTCCGACAGGGGGAAGCGCCGGGGAGCTGTTTTTT; CDR3: CAISPTGGSAGELFF
size: .; V: TRBV5-1; J: TRBJ1-3; D: .; DNA: TGCGCCAGCAGCTCGGGAACCCTCTCTGGAAACACCATATATTTT; CDR3: CASSSGTLSGNTIYF
size: .; V: TRBV1; J: TRBJ2-3; D: .; DNA: TGCACCAGCAGCCCCCGGGGTAGCGGGGGGACAGATACGCAGTATTTT; CDR3: CTSSPRGSGGTDTQYF
size: .; V: TRBV7-2; J: TRBJ2-1; D: TRBD2; DNA: TGTGCCAGCAGCCCACTAGCGGGGTCCGACAATGAGCAGTTCTTC; CDR3: CASSPLAGSDNEQFF
size: .; V: TRBV7-9; J: TRBJ1-4; D: .; DNA: TGTGCCAGCAGCCCGATATGGGGCGGCGAAAAACTGTTTTTT; CDR3: CASSPIWGGEKLFF
size: .; V: TRBV7-2; J: TRBJ1-2; D: .; DNA: TGTGCCAGCCTTAGCTCTAACGAGCGGGATGGCTACACCTTC; CDR3: CASLSSNERDGYTF
size: .; V: TRBV24-1; J: TRBJ1-2; D: .; DNA: TGTGCCACCAGTGATCCGCGGATGATCAACTATGGCTACACCTTC; CDR3: CATSDPRMINYGYTF
size: .; V: TRBV18; J: TRBJ1-2; D: .; DNA: TGTGCCAGCTCACCCCTTTTTCCCAAGCAAGGAGTACCTAGTGGCTACACCTTC; CDR3: CASSPLFPKQGVPSGYTF
size: .; V: TRBV13; J: TRBJ1-2; D: .; DNA: TGTGCCAGCAGCTTACGCGGCTCGGTTTTTGGCTACACCTTC; CDR3: CASSLRGSVFGYTF
size: .; V: TRBV15; J: TRBJ2-3; D: TRBD2; DNA: TGTGCCACCAGCAGCGCACTAGCGGAGAGCACAGATACGCAGTATTTT; CDR3: CATSSALAESTDTQYF
size: .; V: TRBV28; J: TRBJ2-1; D: TRBD1; DNA: TGTGCCAGCAGTTTATTGGTTTTCGGACAGGGGAACAATGAGCAGTTCTTC; CDR3: CASSLLVFGQGNNEQFF
size: .; V: TRBV7-9; J: TRBJ2-1; D: TRBD1; DNA: TGTGCCAGCAGCGGGGGACAGCCAGGGCATGAGCAGTTCTTC; CDR3: CASSGGQPGHEQFF
size: .; V: TRBV25-1; J: TRBJ1-4; D: .; DNA: TGTGCCAGCAGTGAATCCATTTACTACGAAAAACTGTTTTTT; CDR3: CASSESIYYEKLFF
size: .; V: TRBV4-3; J: TRBJ1-2; D: TRBD1; DNA: TGCGCCAGCAGCCAAGAAGGGACAGGGGCCTATGGCTACACCTTC; CDR3: CASSQEGTGAYGYTF
size: .; V: TRBV14; J: TRBJ1-1; D: .; DNA: TGTGCCAGCAGCCAATGGGCCAAAGAAGCTTTCTTT; CDR3: CASSQWAKEAFF
size: .; V: TRBV6-6; J: TRBJ2-3; D: .; DNA: TGTGCCAGCAGTTACGACGTAGCGGTCACAGATACGCAGTATTTT; CDR3: CASSYDVAVTDTQYF
size: once; V: TRBV7-2; J: TRBJ2-7; D: .; DNA: TGTGCCAGCAGTCGAACGGTCTACGAGCAGTACTTC; CDR3: CASSRTVYEQYF
size: .; V: TRBV19; J: TRBJ2-7; D: .; DNA: TGTGCCAGTAGCCCGGCGAGGGGAGGGGGCTACGAGCAGTACTTC; CDR3: CASSPARGGGYEQYF
size: .; V: TRBV9; J: TRBJ2-7; D: TRBD1; DNA: TGTGCCAGCAGCGGGACAGGGGTTGGCGAGCAGTACTTC; CDR3: CASSGTGVGEQYF
size: .; V: TRBV20-1; J: TRBJ2-1; D: .; DNA: TGCAGTGCTCGTGACCTCTTAGCGGTCCATGAGCAGTTCTTC; CDR3: CSARDLLAVHEQFF
size: .; V: TRBV25-1; J: TRBJ2-3; D: .; DNA: TGTGCCAGCAGTCCTCAGACAGGAGATACGCAGTATTTT; CDR3: CASSPQTGDTQYF
size: .; V: TRBV30; J: TRBJ2-2; D: .; DNA: TGTGCCTGGAGTGGCGGATCGGGCACCGGGGAGCTGTTTTTT; CDR3: CAWSGGSGTGELFF
size: .; V: TRBV4-1; J: TRBJ1-5; D: .; DNA: TGCGCCAGCAGCCAAGACTATCTTGTATCGGTAGGGGAAAATCAGCCCCAGCATTTT; CDR3: CASSQDYLVSVGENQPQHF
size: .; V: TRBV5-6; J: TRBJ1-2; D: .; DNA: TGTGCCAGCAGCTTGGATGAGACAGCAACGTATGGCTACACCTTC; CDR3: CASSLDETATYGYTF
size: .; V: TRBV4-1; J: TRBJ2-7; D: .; DNA: TGCGCCAGCAGCCAAGACCCGGGAACCCCTTCCGAGCAGTACTTC; CDR3: CASSQDPGTPSEQYF
size: .; V: TRBV6-5; J: TRBJ1-2; D: .; DNA: TGTGCCAGCAGTTACTCCGAGGGATATGGCTACACCTTC; CDR3: CASSYSEGYGYTF
size: .; V: TRBV2; J: TRBJ1-2; D: TRBD1; DNA: TGTGCCAGCAGTGATCGGGGACAGGCCCTTGGCTATGGCTACACCTTC; CDR3: CASSDRGQALGYGYTF
size: .; V: TRBV7-8; J: TRBJ2-2; D: TRBD1; DNA: TGTGCCAGCAGCTTAGGACAGGGGGCTTATACCGGGGAGCTGTTTTTT; CDR3: CASSLGQGAYTGELFF
size: once; V: TRBV30; J: TRBJ1-5; D: .; DNA: TGTGCCTGGAGTGTACGGGGGTATAGCAATCAGCCCCAGCATTTT; CDR3: CAWSVRGYSNQPQHF
size: .; V: TRBV27; J: TRBJ2-1; D: TRBD2; DNA: TGTGCCAGCAGTTTTGCGGGGGTGGGGGTTCATGAGCAGTTCTTC; CDR3: CASSFAGVGVHEQFF
size: .; V: TRBV5-4; J: TRBJ1-2; D: .; DNA: TGTGCCAGCAGCTTCGGGGGGTCACAGGCTTATGGCTACACCTTC; CDR3: CASSFGGSQAYGYTF
size: .; V: TRBV28; J: TRBJ2-1; D: TRBD1; DNA: TGTGCCAGCAGCACAGGGGGCAATGAGCAGTTCTTC; CDR3: CASSTGGNEQFF
size: .; V: TRBV5-1; J: TRBJ2-7; D: TRBD2; DNA: TGCGCCAGCAGCTTAGGGCTAGCGGGCTCCTACGAGCAGTACTTC; CDR3: CASSLGLAGSYEQYF
size: .; V: TRBV10-1; J: TRBJ1-2; D: TRBD1; DNA: TGCGAGAGGGGGGGACAGGGCTTCAATGGCTACACCTTC; CDR3: CERGGQGFNGYTF
size: .; V: TRBV9; J: TRBJ1-6; D: .; DNA: TGTGCCAGCAGCGTAGTAGGGGCTTCACCCCTCCACTTT; CDR3: CASSVVGASPLHF
size: .; V: TRBV4-1; J: TRBJ1-1; D: .; DNA: TGCGCCAGCAGCCCTGTTGGGGGCTCCTCGGGATTAACCGAAGCTTTCTTT; CDR3: CASSPVGGSSGLTEAFF
size: .; V: TRBV10-3; J: TRBJ2-1; D: .; DNA: TGTGCAGCAGCGGCGGTTTACAATGAGCAGTTCTTC; CDR3: CAAAAVYNEQFF
size: .; V: TRBV4-2; J: TRBJ1-2; D: .; DNA: TGTGCCAGCAGCCAAGATGGCCAGGTCGGAGGGGGCTACACCTTC; CDR3: CASSQDGQVGGGYTF
size: few; V: TRBV23-1; J: TRBJ1-4; D: TRBD1; DNA: TGCGCCAGCAGGGACAGGGTGGATGAAAAACTGTTTTTT; CDR3: CASRDRVDEKLFF
size: .; V: TRBV9; J: TRBJ2-1; D: .; DNA: TGTGCCAGCAGCGTTTCCTTAGATGAGCAGTTCTTC; CDR3: CASSVSLDEQFF
size: few; V: TRBV28; J: TRBJ1-6; D: TRBD1; DNA: TGTGCCAGCAGTCCCGGACAGGGAGGATCACCCCTCCACTTT; CDR3: CASSPGQGGSPLHF
size: .; V: TRBV19; J: TRBJ2-1; D: TRBD2; DNA: TGTGCCAGTAGTATGCGGACTAGCGGGCAATACAATGAGCAGTTCTTC; CDR3: CASSMRTSGQYNEQFF
size: few; V: TRBV4-3; J: TRBJ1-1; D: TRBD1; DNA: TGCGCCAGCAGCCAGGGACAGGGCCTGAACACTGAAGCTTTCTTT; CDR3: CASSQGQGLNTEAFF
size: .; V: TRBV7-2; J: TRBJ1-1; D: .; DNA: TGTGCCAGCAGCTCCCAGGGGAAGAGCACTGAAGCTTTCTTT; CDR3: CASSSQGKSTEAFF
size: .; V: TRBV30; J: TRBJ1-3; D: TRBD1; DNA: TGTGCCTGGAGTGTAACTAGGGGGCCTGGAAACACCATATATTTT; CDR3: CAWSVTRGPGNTIYF
size: .; V: TRBV19; J: TRBJ1-5; D: .; DNA: TGTGCCAGTAGTATCGCCAGGGGTCCCTCTGGCAATCAGCCCCAGCATTTT; CDR3: CASSIARGPSGNQPQHF
size: .; V: TRBV30; J: TRBJ2-7; D: .; DNA: TGTGCCTGGAGTGTAGATAGCTCCTACGAGCAGTACTTC; CDR3: CAWSVDSSYEQYF
size: .; V: TRBV4-3; J: TRBJ2-5; D: TRBD1; DNA: TGCGCCAGCAGCCAAAACAGGGGGCGGGAGACCCAGTACTTC; CDR3: CASSQNRGRETQYF